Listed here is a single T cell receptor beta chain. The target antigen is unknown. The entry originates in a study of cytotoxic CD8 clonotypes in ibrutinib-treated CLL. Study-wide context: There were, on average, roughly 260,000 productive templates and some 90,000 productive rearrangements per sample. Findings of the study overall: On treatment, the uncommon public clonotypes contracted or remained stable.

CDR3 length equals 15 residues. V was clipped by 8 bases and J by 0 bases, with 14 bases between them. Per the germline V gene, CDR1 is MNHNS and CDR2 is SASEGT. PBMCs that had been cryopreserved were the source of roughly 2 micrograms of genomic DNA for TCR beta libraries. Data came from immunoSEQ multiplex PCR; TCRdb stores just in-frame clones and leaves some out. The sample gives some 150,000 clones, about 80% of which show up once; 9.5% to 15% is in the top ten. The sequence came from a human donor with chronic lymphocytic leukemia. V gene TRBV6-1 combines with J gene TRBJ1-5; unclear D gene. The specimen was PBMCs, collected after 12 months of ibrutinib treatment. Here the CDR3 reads CASRTAEYSNQPQHF. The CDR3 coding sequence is TGTGCCAGCCGCACGGCAGAGTATAGCAATCAGCCCCAGCATTTT.